The rows below give T cell receptor beta chains drawn from one sample of a study of T cells after somatic rescue of genetic block. Assay: immunoSEQ multiplex PCR; the TCRdb copy retains only in-frame clones and omits some. The table records roughly 58,000 clones, around 96% of them present only once. Specimen: peripheral blood mononuclear cells (PBMCs). The receptors derive from a child younger than two. Each CDR3 is given without its conserved first and last residue.

v_call	cdr3_aa
TRBV5-1	ASTAPERVTDTQY
TRBV7-2	ASSLGGSGGGGELF
TRBV7-9	ASSLVGLGYEQY
TRBV30	AWSLRDRGNQPQH
TRBV5-1	ASSLRQGNTEAF
TRBV27	ASSTRGNQPQH
TRBV5-1	ASSFRGLNGYT
TRBV6-1	ASSETSSGRSTDTQY
TRBV6-1	ASSEGTGDGYT
TRBV30	AWSVGLQETQY
TRBV5-1	ASSRGGARLF
TRBV27	ASSLSIPSSYNEQF
TRBV4-1	ASSGSRRRGEQY
TRBV27	ASSGGSGRIYEQY
TRBV27	ASSLRTSGTYEQY
TRBV4-3	ASSQEWWAAWSNYGYT
TRBV18	ASSSGLAAYEQY
TRBV30	AFQGYT
TRBV5-5	ASSLLLAGRNIQY
TRBV21-1	ASSKGDRGQETQY
TRBV25-1	ASSEFQGADTQY
TRBV19	ASSIDRGPSNIQY
TRBV6-1	ASSVSTPYEQY
TRBV4-1	ASSPWTSGSYEQY
TRBV15	ATSRGQGGLNTEAF
TRBV4-3	ASSQGIRVQPQH
TRBV10-3	AISESLRVEQY
TRBV7-7	ASSVLSEKLF
TRBV7-8	ASSLGWTPYQPQH
TRBV5-1	ASRPGQGDSPLH
TRBV6-1	ASSVTGLPQAGAHEQY
TRBV14	ASSQMTKKERGAF
TRBV6-4	ASSVHWPANTGELF
TRBV10-1	ASSESLGDTQY
TRBV5-6	ASSLVGTGDTEAF
TRBV5-1	ASSLGGLIKDEQY
TRBV4-1	ASSQVGENSHEQY
TRBV5-1	ASSLGQSADTQY
TRBV4-1	ASSQEGQGKNIQY
TRBV5-1	ASSYWREDEQF
TRBV28	ASSLWDTQY
TRBV2	ASSEAMAGAEAF
TRBV28	ASSFRTGINEKLF
TRBV7-3	ASSLDGGAGELF
TRBV28	ASSPTGQGRADTQY
TRBV7-9	ASSLDKKGSFYGYT
TRBV7-2	ASSLDSSTDTQY
TRBV4-3	ASSWGLAGNTDTQY
TRBV7-2	ASSPGAGTQY
TRBV5-4	ASSFTTGTPYEQY
TRBV4-1	ASTQTSGTYHNEQF
TRBV6-1	ASRATTGELF
TRBV19	ASSMRGTGELF
TRBV4-1	ASSQDSGMNTEAF
TRBV9	ASSGTGAQY
TRBV5-1	ASSGDSRYGYT
TRBV15	ATSRGGASNQPQH
TRBV4-3	ASSPGVASGGPQETQY
TRBV15	ATSPRGGWATGELF
TRBV6-6	ASSLQGGTGELF